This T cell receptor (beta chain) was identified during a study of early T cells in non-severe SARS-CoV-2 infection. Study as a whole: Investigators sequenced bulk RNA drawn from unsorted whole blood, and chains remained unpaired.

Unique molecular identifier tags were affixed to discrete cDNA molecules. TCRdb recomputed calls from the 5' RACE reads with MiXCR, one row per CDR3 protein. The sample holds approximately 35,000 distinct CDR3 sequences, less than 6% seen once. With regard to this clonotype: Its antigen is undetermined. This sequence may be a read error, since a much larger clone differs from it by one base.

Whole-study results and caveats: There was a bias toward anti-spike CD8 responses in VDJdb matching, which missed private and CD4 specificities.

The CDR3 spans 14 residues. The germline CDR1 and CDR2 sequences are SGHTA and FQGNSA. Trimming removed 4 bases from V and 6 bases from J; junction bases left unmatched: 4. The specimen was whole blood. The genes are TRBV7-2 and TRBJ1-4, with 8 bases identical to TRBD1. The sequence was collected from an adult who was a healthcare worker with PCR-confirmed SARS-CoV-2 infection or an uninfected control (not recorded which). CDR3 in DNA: TGTGCCAGCAGCTCCGGGACAGGAGATGAAAAACTGTTTTTT. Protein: CASSSGTGDEKLFF.